This T cell receptor (beta chain) was identified during a study of Graves' ophthalmopathy and Graves' hyperthyroidism. Germline CDR1 is KGHDR and CDR2 is SFDVKD. This CDR3 is built from 16 residues. The junction had 11 bases not matched to a gene; V was cut back by 2 bases and J by 9 bases. CDR3 regions of TCR beta were amplified from RNA transcripts. The workflow started with a first-round RT-PCR run with HTBI primers and then moved on to a second-round multiplex PCR. TCRdb reprocessed the multiplex PCR reads via MiXCR and lists one record per CDR3 protein. The sample holds about 500,000 distinct CDR3 sequences, 35% to 45% seen once. This clonotype was observed a handful of times.

This receptor was obtained from an adult man with Graves' hyperthyroidism. The source material was peripheral blood or thyroid tissue (not recorded which). The chain is built from TRBV24-1 and TRBJ2-1; the match to TRBD1 covers 8 bases. CDR3 nucleotide sequence: TGTGCCACCAGTGATTCATTGGACAGGGATTTTGGTGAGCAGTTCTTC. Residues: CATSDSLDRDFGEQFF.